What follows are 17 T cell receptor beta chains derived from one specimen sequenced in a study of T cells in tumors after PD-1 blockade. Only in-frame clones appear in the TCRdb table, and some are missing; sequencing was by immunoSEQ multiplex PCR. This sample has around 45,000 clones, with roughly 80% found just once. This specimen was PBMCs, taken before anti-PD-1 therapy. These TCRs come from a human donor with advanced basal cell or squamous cell carcinoma (not recorded which).

The genes are TRBV6-5 and TRBJ2-7, with D possibly being TRBD2 (5 bases). Trimming left V 3 bases short and J 1 base short, with 10 bases between. The CDR3 is 14 residues long. Germline assignment: CDR1 MNHEY and CDR2 SVGAGI. DNA of the CDR3: TGTGCCAGCAGTTATTCCGGGAAATCCTACGAGCAGTACTTC. Translating it yields CASSYSGKSYEQYF.

This rearrangement joins TRBV20-1 to TRBJ2-3; tentatively, D is TRBD2 (6 bases). Between the trimmed V and J ends, which lost 3 bases and 3 bases, there was a span of 13 bases. The CDR3 covers 14 residues. Germline CDR1 is DFQATT and CDR2 is SNEGSKA (reference sequence). The CDR3, as DNA: TGCAGTGCTAGTGGGGGGAGTGGTACAGATACGCAGTATTTT. Translating it yields CSASGGSGTDTQYF.

This clone was recorded only once. The rearrangement joins TRBV14 to TRBJ2-3; D may be TRBD2 (6 bases). Germline V gene lookup returns CDR1 SGHDN and CDR2 FVKESK. Trimming shortened V by 4 bases and J by 2 bases, and 10 bases separated the two germline ends. The CDR3 is 14 residues long. The CDR3 DNA sequence: TGTGCCAGCAGCCCGGGAGAATACACAGATACGCAGTATTTT. It encodes CASSPGEYTDTQYF.

V usage is TRBV5-6 and J usage is TRBJ1-3; D possibly corresponds to TRBD1 (5 bases). The CDR3 runs 15 residues. V lost 4 bases to trimming and J lost 0 bases, with 11 bases between them. Germline loops: CDR1 SGHDT, CDR2 YYEEEE. The CDR3 here is CASSGWGNSGNTIYF. In nucleotides, the CDR3 is TGTGCCAGCAGCGGGTGGGGCAACTCTGGAAACACCATATATTTT.

The chain employs TRBV7-9 and TRBJ1-2, with D hard to call. The germline V and J ends were trimmed by 1 base and 5 bases, with 5 bases remaining between them. Looked up from germline, CDR1 is SEHNR and CDR2 is FQNEAQ (reference sequence). The CDR3 length is 12 residues. CDR3 sequence reads: CASSLGDYGYTF. The CDR3 DNA sequence: TGTGCCAGCAGCTTAGGGGATTATGGCTACACCTTC.

The CDR3 DNA follows: TGCGCCAGCAGCTCCGGGACAGGGCTGGCCACTGAAGCTTTCTTT. It encodes CASSSGTGLATEAFF. The V and J genes are TRBV5-1 and TRBJ1-1; the match to TRBD1 covers 9 bases. V was pared by 3 bases and J by 4 bases, with 7 bases of the junction left unmatched. Looked up from germline, CDR1 is SGHRS and CDR2 is YFSETQ. This CDR3 spans 15 amino acids. Supplemented by reference TRBV5-1 and TRBJ1-1, the full variable domain reads KAGVTQTPRYLIKTRGQQVTLSCSPISGHRSVSWYQQTPGQGLQFLFEYFSETQRNKGNFPGRFSGRQFSNSRSEMNVSTLELGDSALYLCASSSGTGLATEAFFGQGTRLTVV.

The chain carries TRBV29-1 and TRBJ1-1; D is ambiguous. The V and J ends lost 5 bases and 10 bases respectively, with 17 bases between them. This CDR3 has 12 amino acids. CDR1 and CDR2 from the germline V gene are SQVTM and ANQGSEA. The CDR3 loop reads CSVQTTAAGAFF. For the CDR3, the DNA is TGCAGCGTTCAGACTACAGCAGCAGGAGCTTTCTTT. Filled out from reference TRBV29-1 and TRBJ1-1, the complete variable domain reads SAVISQKPSRDICQRGTSLTIQCQVDSQVTMMFWYRQQPGQSLTLIATANQGSEATYESGFVIDKFPISRPNLTFSTLTVSNMSPEDSSIYLCSVQTTAAGAFFGQGTRLTVV.

J is TRBJ2-5 and V is TRBV11-3; 7 bases line up with TRBD2. The CDR3 runs to 14 residues. In germline, CDR1 is SGHNT, CDR2 YENEEA. The V gene end was trimmed by 4 bases and the J gene end by 5 bases; junction bases not matched to a gene: 7. This CDR3 is CASSSAGVGETQYF. The CDR3 DNA follows: TGTGCCAGCAGCTCGGCGGGAGTTGGGGAGACCCAGTACTTC.

J is TRBJ1-3 and V is TRBV3-1 (or the pseudogene TRBV3-2); possibly TRBD1 for D (6 bases). V lost 1 base and J 1 base, leaving 14 bases between the germline ends. CDR1 and CDR2 (germline): LGHDT, YNNKEL (reference sequence). The CDR3 extends over 17 amino acids. The CDR3 protein is CASSQGGGPISGNTIYF. CDR3 sequence (DNA): TGTGCCAGCAGCCAAGGAGGGGGGCCCATTTCTGGAAACACCATATATTTT.

V is TRBV12-3 or TRBV12-4 and J is TRBJ1-1; no definite D call. The CDR3 loop spans 12 amino acids. Trimming left V 7 bases short and J 7 bases short, with 13 bases between. As DNA, the CDR3 is TGTGCCAGCACCACCTGGACTCTTGAAGCTTTCTTT. Amino acids: CASTTWTLEAFF.

The chain joins TRBV19 to TRBJ2-1; 16 bases match TRBD2. The trim removed 5 bases at V and 16 bases at J, leaving 11 bases unmatched. The length of the CDR3 is 15 residues. Germline CDR1 reads LNHDA; CDR2 reads SQIVND (reference sequence). CDR3 sequence reads: CASSPTGTSGGETFF. In nucleotides, the CDR3 is TGTGCCAGTAGTCCTACCGGGACTAGCGGGGGGGAGACATTCTTC.

This clone was found once. The chain employs TRBV5-1 and TRBJ1-3, with D possibly being TRBD1 (5 bases). Germline lookup yields CDR1 SGHRS and CDR2 YFSETQ. Trimming removed 0 bases at V and 2 bases at J, with 15 bases between. The CDR3 is 17 residues long. CDR3 sequence: CASSLVPGLAAGNTIYF. CDR3 in DNA: TGCGCCAGCAGCTTGGTACCGGGGCTAGCCGCTGGAAACACCATATATTTT. The variable domain in full, with the rest retrieved from reference TRBV5-1 and TRBJ1-3, is KAGVTQTPRYLIKTRGQQVTLSCSPISGHRSVSWYQQTPGQGLQFLFEYFSETQRNKGNFPGRFSGRQFSNSRSEMNVSTLELGDSALYLCASSLVPGLAAGNTIYFGEGSWLTVV.

V usage is TRBV4-1 and J usage is TRBJ2-3; 11 bases are a match to TRBD2. CDR1 is MGHRA, CDR2 YSYEKL, per germline. With 1 base clipped from V and 7 bases from J, the junction kept 7 bases outside the gene matches. The CDR3 length is 16 residues. The CDR3 sequence: CASSQAVGTSGYTQYF. The DNA of the CDR3 is TGCGCCAGCAGCCAAGCCGTCGGGACTAGCGGCTATACGCAGTATTTT.

This clone was recorded a few times. V usage is TRBV7-9 and J usage is TRBJ2-7; no reliable D call. V lost 1 base and J 2 bases, leaving 12 bases between the germline ends. The CDR3 is 15 residues long. In germline, CDR1 is SEHNR, CDR2 FQNEAQ (reference sequence). For the CDR3, the DNA is TGTGCCAGCAGCTTAGGTCAGACCCTAACCTACGAGCAGTACTTC. It is translated as CASSLGQTLTYEQYF.

This rearrangement joins TRBV6-6 to TRBJ1-2, with TRBD1 matching over 7 bases. This CDR3 is built from 11 residues. Germline V gene lookup returns CDR1 MNHNY and CDR2 SVGAGI (reference sequence). Unmatched junction bases numbered 2, after V lost 7 bases and J lost 6 bases. DNA of the CDR3: TGTGCCAGCATGCAGGGGGATGGCTACACCTTC. This sequence encodes CASMQGDGYTF.

CDR3 in DNA: TGTGCCATCAGTGATATCGGCATAAGACCAAACACCATATATTTT. Protein sequence: CAISDIGIRPNTIYF. The rearrangement uses TRBV10-3 and TRBJ1-3, with D uncertain. Trimming took off 3 bases at V and 6 bases at J, with 15 bases between the two ends. Germline CDR1 reads ENHRY; CDR2 reads SYGVKD. The CDR3 length is 15 residues.

This chain uses TRBV7-9 with TRBJ2-3, with a tentative D call TRBD2 (6 bases). The CDR3 loop spans 15 amino acids. Germline V gene data show CDR1 as SEHNR and CDR2 as FQNEAQ (reference sequence). Trimming pared 2 bases from V and 3 bases from J, leaving 12 bases between. The DNA of the CDR3 is TGTGCCAGCAGCTTAAGTCGGCGGGGAACAGATACGCAGTATTTT. This gives the protein CASSLSRRGTDTQYF.